This T cell receptor (beta chain) was documented in a study of CD8+CD57+ T cells in acquired aplastic anemia (dated by TCRdb to the late 2010s). About the investigation overall: On average, sorted CD4+ and CD8+ cells yielded approximately 3 ug of extracted DNA, with a range of roughly 0.18 to 30 ug. For healthy donor samples, the average read count was around 9.9 million for CD4+ cells and around 12 million for CD8+ cells.

CDR1 and CDR2 were assigned from the germline V gene as SGHAT and FQNNGV. From cysteine to phenylalanine, the CDR3 is 14 amino acids long. Only the CDR3 part of the read is kept: 42 bases, read in frame from the first base. The junction carries 13 bases between V and J, which are trimmed by 3 bases and 7 bases respectively. Genomic DNA served as template for TCR beta VDJ combination and CDR3 sequence profiling. TCR repertoire sequencing was run on an Illumina HiSeq 2000. The authors' pipeline ran thus. Repertoires were assessed using TRBV/TRBJ rearrangement plots, CDR3 size and DJ length profiles, and Simpson's diversity index. The most abundant DNA sequence in the deep sequencing data was taken as the immunodominant clone. CDR3 amino acid sequences were screened for sharing across subjects and compared with published repertoires and the VDJdb database. TCRdb applied fastp at Q25 and MiXCR to the public reads, then kept only in-frame beta chains. Entries that share a CDR3 protein sequence are merged under the most common genes and DNA. The V and J calls and clone size come from TCRdb's table, not from the authors' own analysis. The sample includes around 180,000 distinct CDR3 sequences, with 60% to 70% observed a single time. Over 40% of the sample is held by the ten biggest clonotypes.

The study at large found these results: CD8+ Simpson's diversity did not differ significantly between patients and healthy controls (P=0.060). Roughly 30 CD8+ CDR3 sequences were found to be shared between patients and controls, but these sequences appeared to be highly expressed in patients and within the immunodominant clones of the patients.

This clonotype occurred many times. The clone's antigen remains unknown. No qualities accompany the bases; no much larger clone lies one base away. TCR repertoires of sorted CD4+ and CD8+ blood T cells from severe aplastic anemia patients and healthy subjects were deep-sequenced in the study. Ficoll-Paque density gradient centrifugation was used to isolate peripheral blood mononuclear cells. CD4+ and CD8+ T cells were sorted by FACS or magnetic beads before DNA extraction. The chain couples TRBV11-2 to TRBJ2-1, with TRBD2 tentatively as D gene (6 bases match). Sequencing input: sorted CD4+, CD8+, or CD8+CD57+ T cells (not recorded which) from PBMCs. This TCR came from a human donor in good health. The sequenced DNA: TGTGCCAGCAGCTTTCTACTGGGAGGTAATGAGCAGTTCTTC. Its coded protein is CASSFLLGGNEQFF. Full variable domain (CDR3 extended with the reference TRBV11-2 and TRBJ2-1 proteins): EAGVAQSPRYKIIEKRQSVAFWCNPISGHATLYWYQQILGQGPKLLIQFQNNGVVDDSQLPKDRFSAERLKGVDSTLKIQPAKLEDSAVYLCASSFLLGGNEQFFGPGTRLTVL.